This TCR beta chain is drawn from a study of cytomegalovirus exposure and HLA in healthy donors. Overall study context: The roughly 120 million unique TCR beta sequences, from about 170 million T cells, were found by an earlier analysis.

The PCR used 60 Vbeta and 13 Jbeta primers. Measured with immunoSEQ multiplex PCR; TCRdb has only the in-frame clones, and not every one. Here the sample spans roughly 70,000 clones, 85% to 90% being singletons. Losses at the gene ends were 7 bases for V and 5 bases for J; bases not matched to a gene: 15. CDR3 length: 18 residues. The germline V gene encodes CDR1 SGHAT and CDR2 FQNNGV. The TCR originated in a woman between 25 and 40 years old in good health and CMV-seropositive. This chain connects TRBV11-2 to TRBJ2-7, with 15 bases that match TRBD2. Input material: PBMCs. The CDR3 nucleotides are TGTGCCAGCAACACCGACAGGGGACTAGCGGGAGGTTCCCACGAGCAGTACTTC. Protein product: CASNTDRGLAGGSHEQYF. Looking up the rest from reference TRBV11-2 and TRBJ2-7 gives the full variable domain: EAGVAQSPRYKIIEKRQSVAFWCNPISGHATLYWYQQILGQGPKLLIQFQNNGVVDDSQLPKDRFSAERLKGVDSTLKIQPAKLEDSAVYLCASNTDRGLAGGSHEQYFGPGTRLTVT.